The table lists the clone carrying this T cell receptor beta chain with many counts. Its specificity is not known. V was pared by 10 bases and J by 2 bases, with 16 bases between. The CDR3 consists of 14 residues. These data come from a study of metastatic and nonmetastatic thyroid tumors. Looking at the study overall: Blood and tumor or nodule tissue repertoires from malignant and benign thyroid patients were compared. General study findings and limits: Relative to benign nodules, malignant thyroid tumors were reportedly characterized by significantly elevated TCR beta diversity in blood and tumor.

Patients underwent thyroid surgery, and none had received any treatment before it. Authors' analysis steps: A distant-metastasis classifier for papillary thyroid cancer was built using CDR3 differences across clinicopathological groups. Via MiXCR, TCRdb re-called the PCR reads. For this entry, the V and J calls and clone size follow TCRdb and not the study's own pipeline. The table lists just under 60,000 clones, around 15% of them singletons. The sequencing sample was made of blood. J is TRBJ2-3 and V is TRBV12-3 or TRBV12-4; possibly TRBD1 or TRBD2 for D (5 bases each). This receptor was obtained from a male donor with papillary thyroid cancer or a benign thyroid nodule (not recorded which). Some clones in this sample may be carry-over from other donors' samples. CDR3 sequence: CAISRGATTDTQYF. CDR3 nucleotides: TGTGCCATCTCCAGAGGGGCAACCACAGATACGCAGTATTTT.